This TCR beta chain is from a study of blood T cell repertoires in COVID-19 (dated by TCRdb to the early 2020s). For the wider study: The collaborator samples originated in the United States, Italy and Spain and spanned the acute and convalescent phases of COVID-19. Subjects who had been exposed to COVID-19, were actively infected with it, or had recovered from it provided the deeply sampled blood TCRbeta repertoires that made up the dataset. HLA class I and class II types, where available, came from metadata supplied by the sample provider rather than from assay-based typing. The material from the prospective study consisted of cDNA or gDNA derived from T cells, B-cell-depleted T cells, or PBMCs. Samples came from the ongoing ImmuneRACE study (first 160 participants) plus 1,254 subjects from 6 global collaborators. Nearly every sample came with metadata listing a de-identified subject ID, COVID-19 status, age in years and sex. The repertoires were released in a freely available public database meant as a resource for research on the immune response to SARS-CoV-2.

TCRbeta CDR3 regions were amplified from genomic DNA by means of the immunoSEQ Assay, a bias-controlled multiplex PCR. As for the authors' bioinformatics: The number of nucleated cells in each sample was estimated by amplification of reference gene primers within the assay. Sequence reads were collapsed and filtered to measure the absolute abundance of every unique TCRbeta CDR3 rearrangement. For each sample, productive Simpson clonality was calculated as the square root of Simpson's diversity index over productive rearrangements. The source is immuneACCESS, and TCRdb retained only in-frame sequences with V and J called. Part of the clones is not carried over; for the studies checked, unresolved V genes explain less than half of this, and the remainder is unexplained. V and J calls plus clone size are reproduced from that table; the DNA served to infer D and trimming. This sample lists about 220,000 clones; around 88% were detected once. The ten largest account for 14% to 15% of the sample.

The CDR3 covers 14 residues, taking in both the cysteine and the phenylalanine. CDR3 DNA only is kept here, 42 bases in frame from base 1. V is clipped by 6 bases and J by 1 base, and the sequence between their germline boundaries is 13 bases long. The germline V gene (reference sequence) gives CDR1 as SEHNR and CDR2 as FQNEAQ. In the prospective study, participants were roughly 18 to 95 years old, resided in about two dozen geographic areas of the United States, and were enrolled through a virtual design. Cohort assignment in the prospective study relied on participant-reported clinical history from a screening survey and a study questionnaire. In the prospective study, whole blood, serum and a nasopharyngeal or oropharyngeal swab were collected from each participant by mobile phlebotomists. Over a roughly 2-month period, participants in the prospective study had the option of providing additional blood draws and questionnaires. Before DNA extraction, prospective study blood samples were shipped either frozen or at room temperature.

As regards this clone: Its target antigen remains unknown. No base quality information exists; no much larger clone differs at one position.

Points the paper makes about the study in general: The quantity of clinical and demographic metadata differed by source and by participant and was supplied without curation.

Sequencing was done on a sample of PBMCs or T cells enriched from blood (not recorded which). The sequence came from a woman in her 50s with acute COVID-19. Recombination connected TRBV7-9 to TRBJ2-7; TRBD1 is a weak D gene call, 6 bases matching. The nucleotides are TGTGCCAGCAGGAGAGACAGGCCTTCCTACGAGCAGTACTTC. Its amino acids are CASRRDRPSYEQYF.